The clone carrying this T cell receptor beta chain was counted a few times. No antigen is known for it. The CDR3 length is 13 residues. Per germline, CDR1 SGHVS and CDR2 FNYEAQ. Trimming took 5 bases from V and 4 from J, leaving 10 bases between them. The entry originates in a study of T cell repertoires in cytomegalovirus infection. Study in general: Indicated by public TCR beta signatures were CMV infection and matching HLA type. General study results and limits: CMV carriers having the relevant HLA were flagged by cumulative public TCR beta family frequency. Dominant in the ex vivo response were TCR beta clonotypes restricted by HLA-C and specific for CMV.

TCRdb reprocessed the reads via MiXCR and lists one record per CDR3 protein. The table lists fewer than 250,000 distinct CDR3 sequences, approximately 22% of them singletons, with around a sixth in the top ten. The chain uses TRBV7-6 and TRBJ2-3; no reliable D call. The origin of this receptor is a human donor in good health (CMV status not recorded). Some clones in this sample may be carry-over from other donors' samples. Input material: CD8+ T cells from PBMCs. The CDR3 sequence is CASSTTSPDTQYF. CDR3 nucleotides: TGTGCCAGCAGCACCACCTCCCCAGATACGCAGTATTTT.